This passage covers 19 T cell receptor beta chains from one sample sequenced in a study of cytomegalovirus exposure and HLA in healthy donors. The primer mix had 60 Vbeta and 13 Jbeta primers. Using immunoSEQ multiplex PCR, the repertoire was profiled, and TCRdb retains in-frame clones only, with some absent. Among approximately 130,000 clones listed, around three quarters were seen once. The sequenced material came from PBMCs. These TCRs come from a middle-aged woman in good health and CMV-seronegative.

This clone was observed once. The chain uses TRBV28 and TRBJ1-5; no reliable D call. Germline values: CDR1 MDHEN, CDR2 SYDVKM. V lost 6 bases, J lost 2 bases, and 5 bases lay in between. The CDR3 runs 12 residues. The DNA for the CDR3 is TGTGCCAGCAGGGAGGGCAATCAGCCCCAGCATTTT. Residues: CASREGNQPQHF. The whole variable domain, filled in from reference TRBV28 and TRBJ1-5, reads DVKVTQSSRYLVKRTGEKVFLECVQDMDHENMFWYRQDPGLGLRLIYFSYDVKMKEKGDIPEGYSVSREKKERFSLILESASTNQTSMYLCASREGNQPQHFGDGTRLSIL.

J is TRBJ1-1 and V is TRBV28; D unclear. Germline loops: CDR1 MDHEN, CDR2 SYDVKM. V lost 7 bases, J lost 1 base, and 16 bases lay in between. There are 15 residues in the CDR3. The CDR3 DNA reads TGTGCCAGCACCCAATACTCTGTTGGGAACACTGAAGCTTTCTTT. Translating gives CASTQYSVGNTEAFF.

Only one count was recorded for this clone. The DNA for the CDR3 is TGTGCCACCACCCGGGACAGGGGAAAGTACTTC. Encoded protein: CATTRDRGKYF. This chain connects TRBV28 to TRBJ2-7; 10 bases line up with TRBD1. The CDR3 sequence is 11 residues long. Trimming at V came to 10 bases and at J to 11 bases, leaving 8 bases not matched to a gene. Germline loops: CDR1 MDHEN, CDR2 SYDVKM.

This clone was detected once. The CDR3 nucleotides read TGTGCCAGCAGGGCGGGACAGGGGGCGAGTTATGGCTACACCTTC. Translating gives CASRAGQGASYGYTF. The chain joins TRBV6-5 to TRBJ1-2; 12 bases fit TRBD1. The CDR3 runs 15 residues. V shed 6 bases, J shed 5 bases, and the junction held 7 bases outside the gene matches. CDR1 and CDR2 from the germline V gene are MNHEY and SVGAGI.

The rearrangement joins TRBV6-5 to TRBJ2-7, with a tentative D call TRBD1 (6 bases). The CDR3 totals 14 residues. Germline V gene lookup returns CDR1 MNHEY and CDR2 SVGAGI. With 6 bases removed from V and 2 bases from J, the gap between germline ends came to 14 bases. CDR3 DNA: TGTGCCAGCAGCTGGACAGACCTCACCTACGAGCAGTACTTC. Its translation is CASSWTDLTYEQYF.

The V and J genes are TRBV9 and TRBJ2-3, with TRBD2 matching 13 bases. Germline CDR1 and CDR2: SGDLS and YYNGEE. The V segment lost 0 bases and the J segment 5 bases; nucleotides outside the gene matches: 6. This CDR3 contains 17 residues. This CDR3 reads CASSVGGLAGSLDTQYF. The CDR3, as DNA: TGTGCCAGCAGCGTAGGGGGACTAGCGGGATCTTTAGATACGCAGTATTTT.

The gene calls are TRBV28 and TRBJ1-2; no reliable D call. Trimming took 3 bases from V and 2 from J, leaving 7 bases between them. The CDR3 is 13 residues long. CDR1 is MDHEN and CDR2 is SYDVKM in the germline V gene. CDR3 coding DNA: TGTGCCAGCAGTTTTCACAGAAACTATGGCTACACCTTC. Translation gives CASSFHRNYGYTF.

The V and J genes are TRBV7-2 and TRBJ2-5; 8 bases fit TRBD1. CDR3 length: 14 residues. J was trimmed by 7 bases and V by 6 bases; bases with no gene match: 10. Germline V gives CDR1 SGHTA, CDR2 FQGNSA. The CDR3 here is CASRLGQVHGTQYF. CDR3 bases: TGTGCCAGCAGGTTGGGACAGGTCCACGGGACCCAGTACTTC.

The CDR3, as DNA: TGTGCCAGCAGCGCCCAGGGACAGGGTGGATTATATTATGGCTACACCTTC. Its translation is CASSAQGQGGLYYGYTF. The rearrangement links TRBV9 to TRBJ1-2, with TRBD1 identical over 9 bases. This CDR3 has 17 residues. CDR1 is SGDLS and CDR2 is YYNGEE in the germline V gene. The ends lost 3 bases at V and 5 bases at J; junction bases unmatched: 14.

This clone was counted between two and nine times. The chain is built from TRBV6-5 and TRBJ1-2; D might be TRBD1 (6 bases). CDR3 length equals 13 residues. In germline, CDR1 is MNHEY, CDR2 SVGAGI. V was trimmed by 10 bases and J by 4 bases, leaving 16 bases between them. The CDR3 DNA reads TGTGCCACCCTTGGACAGTTCGGCTATGGCTACACCTTC. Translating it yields CATLGQFGYGYTF.

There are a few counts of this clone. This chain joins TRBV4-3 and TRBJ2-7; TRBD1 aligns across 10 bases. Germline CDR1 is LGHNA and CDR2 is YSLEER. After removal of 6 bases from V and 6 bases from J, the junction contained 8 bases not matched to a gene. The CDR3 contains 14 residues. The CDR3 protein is CASSRDRGFCEQYF. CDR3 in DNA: TGCGCCAGCAGTAGGGACAGGGGTTTTTGCGAGCAGTACTTC.

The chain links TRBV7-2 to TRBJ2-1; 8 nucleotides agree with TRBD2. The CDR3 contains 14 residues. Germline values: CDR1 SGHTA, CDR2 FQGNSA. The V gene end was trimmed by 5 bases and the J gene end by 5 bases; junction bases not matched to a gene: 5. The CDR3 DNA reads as TGTGCCAGCAGCGCTCAAGCGGGGGACAATGAGCAGTTCTTC. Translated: CASSAQAGDNEQFF.

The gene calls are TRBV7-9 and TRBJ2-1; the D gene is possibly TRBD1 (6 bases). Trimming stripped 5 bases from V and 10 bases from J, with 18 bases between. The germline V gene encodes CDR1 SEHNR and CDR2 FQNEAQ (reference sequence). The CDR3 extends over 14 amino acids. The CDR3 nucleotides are TGTGCCAGCAGCCAATTAAGACAGGAGAGAGAGCAGTTCTTC. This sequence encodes CASSQLRQEREQFF.

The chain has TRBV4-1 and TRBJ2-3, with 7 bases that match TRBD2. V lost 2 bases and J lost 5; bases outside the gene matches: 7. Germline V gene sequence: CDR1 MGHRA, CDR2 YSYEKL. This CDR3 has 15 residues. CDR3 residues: CASSQTGRWVDTQYF. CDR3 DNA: TGCGCCAGCAGCCAAACCGGGAGGTGGGTAGATACGCAGTATTTT.

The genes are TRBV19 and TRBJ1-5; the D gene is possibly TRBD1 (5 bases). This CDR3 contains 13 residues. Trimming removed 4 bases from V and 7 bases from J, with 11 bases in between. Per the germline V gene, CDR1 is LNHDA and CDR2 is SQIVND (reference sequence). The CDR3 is CASSRDSRQPQHF. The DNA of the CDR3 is TGTGCCAGTAGTAGGGACTCCCGCCAGCCCCAGCATTTT.

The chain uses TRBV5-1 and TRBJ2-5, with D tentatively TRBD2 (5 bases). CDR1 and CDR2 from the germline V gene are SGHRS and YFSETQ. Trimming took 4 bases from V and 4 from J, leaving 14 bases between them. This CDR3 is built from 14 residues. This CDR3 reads CASSPGSTSETQYF. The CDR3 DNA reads TGCGCCAGCAGCCCGGGATCTACATCAGAGACCCAGTACTTC.

CDR3 protein: CASSPEENTIYF. Here the CDR3 DNA reads TGTGCCAGCAGCCCCGAGGAAAACACCATATATTTT. The genes are TRBV9 and TRBJ1-3; D unclear. Deletions cut 4 bases from V and 6 bases from J, with 8 bases between. There are 12 residues in the CDR3. Germline CDR1 reads SGDLS; CDR2 reads YYNGEE.

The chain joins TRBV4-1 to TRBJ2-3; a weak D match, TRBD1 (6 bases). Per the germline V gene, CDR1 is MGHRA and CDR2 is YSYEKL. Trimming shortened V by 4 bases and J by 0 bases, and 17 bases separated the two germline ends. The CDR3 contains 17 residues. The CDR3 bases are TGCGCCAGCAGCCCCTTGCGAGCAGGGACAAGCACAGATACGCAGTATTTT. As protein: CASSPLRAGTSTDTQYF.

The CDR3 nucleotides read TGTGCCAGCAGTTTATCGGGGACTAGCGGCTATATATCGAGAGATACGCAGTATTTT. Amino acid sequence: CASSLSGTSGYISRDTQYF. This sequence joins TRBV27 and TRBJ2-3; 11 bases are a match to TRBD2. This CDR3 is built from 19 residues. Germline CDR1 is MNHEY and CDR2 is SMNVEV (reference sequence). V gave up 0 bases and J gave up 5 bases; unmatched junction bases: 13.